These 10 T cell receptor beta chains were sequenced from one sample in a study of cytomegalovirus exposure and HLA in healthy donors. PCR was performed using 60 Vbeta and 13 Jbeta primers. This table comes from immunoSEQ multiplex PCR, and its TCRdb copy is limited to in-frame clones, with some not included. The repertoire has about 140,000 clones, around three fifths of them found once; the top ten carry around 1.9%. Sequenced material: PBMCs. All receptors derive from a male donor in good health and CMV-seronegative.

This clone was seen just once. V gene TRBV7-3 combines with J gene TRBJ1-6; 9 nucleotides align to TRBD1. This CDR3 comprises 14 residues. With 5 bases clipped from V and 11 bases from J, the junction kept 7 bases outside the gene matches. The germline CDR1 and CDR2 sequences are SGHTA and FQGTGA. CDR3 sequence: CASSPNGQGTPLHF. CDR3 in DNA: TGTGCCAGCAGCCCTAACGGACAGGGGACACCCCTCCACTTT.

The chain uses TRBV11-2 and TRBJ1-2, with D perhaps TRBD1 (5 bases). CDR3 length equals 14 residues. Germline assignment: CDR1 SGHAT and CDR2 FQNNGV. The V end lost 2 bases, the J end lost 8 bases, and 15 bases lay between the germline ends. The CDR3 region has the DNA TGTGCCAGCAGCTTATCCACCCCCAGGGTCGGCTACACCTTC. This translates into CASSLSTPRVGYTF.

The chain is built from TRBV4-1 and TRBJ2-7; 7 positions match TRBD2. Trimming cost V 1 base and J 6 bases; bases outside gene matches: 3. Germline CDR1 and CDR2: MGHRA and YSYEKL. The CDR3 length is 13 residues. CDR3 amino acids: CASSQGAGAEQYF. CDR3 sequence (DNA): TGCGCCAGCAGCCAAGGGGCGGGAGCCGAGCAGTACTTC.

The CDR3, as DNA: TGTGCCAGCAGCTTTGAGCAGGGGGCGGGGCGTGCCCAGTACTTC. It is translated as CASSFEQGAGRAQYF. This chain joins TRBV5-4 and TRBJ2-5, with TRBD1 matching over 8 bases. CDR3 length: 15 amino acids. The junction had 12 bases not matched to a gene; V was cut back by 2 bases and J by 9 bases. Germline CDR1 reads SGHNT; CDR2 reads YYREEE (reference sequence).

The CDR3 region has the DNA TGTGCCAGCAGCCTAACTAACAGGGTCAATCAGCCCCAGCATTTT. It is translated as CASSLTNRVNQPQHF. The chain has TRBV6-5 and TRBJ1-5; tentatively, D is TRBD1 (6 bases). Germline V gene data show CDR1 as MNHEY and CDR2 as SVGAGI. The CDR3 contains 15 residues. V was pared by 6 bases and J by 3 bases, with 15 bases between.

In its sample, this clone was seen once. The chain links TRBV5-6 to TRBJ2-5; the match to TRBD2 covers 11 bases. The V gene end was trimmed by 0 bases and the J gene end by 4 bases; junction bases not matched to a gene: 8. Germline V CDR1 and CDR2: SGHDT, YYEEEE. This CDR3 spans 17 amino acids. The CDR3 coding sequence is TGTGCCAGCAGCTTGGATACTAGCGGGAGCCCTGGAGAGACCCAGTACTTC. Translation gives CASSLDTSGSPGETQYF.

The chain links TRBV7-9 to TRBJ2-5; possibly TRBD2 for D (5 bases). Trimming stripped 1 base from V and 7 bases from J, with 16 bases between. CDR1 is SEHNR and CDR2 is FQNEAQ in the germline V gene (reference sequence). This CDR3 contains 15 residues. The CDR3 coding sequence is TGTGCCAGCAGCTTAGGGGCTAGCCAATTGGGGACCCAGTACTTC. It is translated as CASSLGASQLGTQYF.

The chain combines TRBV6-1 with TRBJ1-4; D perhaps matches TRBD1 (5 bases). The CDR3 spans 14 residues. Germline values: CDR1 MNHNS, CDR2 SASEGT. The ends were cut back, 8 bases at V and 0 bases at J, with 10 bases in the middle. Here the CDR3 reads CASGTGATNEKLFF. For the CDR3, the DNA is TGTGCCAGCGGCACAGGAGCAACTAATGAAAAACTGTTTTTT.

For the CDR3, the DNA is TGTGCCGAGGGGGTTCTTAATCAGCCCCAGCATTTT. As protein: CAEGVLNQPQHF. The chain employs TRBV28 and TRBJ1-5; D possibly corresponds to TRBD1 (6 bases). This CDR3 spans 12 amino acids. Trimming left V 11 bases short and J 4 bases short, with 12 bases between. Germline V gives CDR1 MDHEN, CDR2 SYDVKM.

This clone was observed a few times. The gene calls are TRBV5-6 and TRBJ1-2; TRBD1 matches at 7 bases. V lost 3 bases, J lost 4 bases, and 15 bases stayed unmatched. CDR3 length: 17 residues. Germline V gene data show CDR1 as SGHDT and CDR2 as YYEEEE. CDR3: CASSSDVVPDRIYGYTF. In DNA, the CDR3 is TGTGCCAGCAGCTCGGACGTTGTCCCGGACAGGATCTATGGCTACACCTTC.